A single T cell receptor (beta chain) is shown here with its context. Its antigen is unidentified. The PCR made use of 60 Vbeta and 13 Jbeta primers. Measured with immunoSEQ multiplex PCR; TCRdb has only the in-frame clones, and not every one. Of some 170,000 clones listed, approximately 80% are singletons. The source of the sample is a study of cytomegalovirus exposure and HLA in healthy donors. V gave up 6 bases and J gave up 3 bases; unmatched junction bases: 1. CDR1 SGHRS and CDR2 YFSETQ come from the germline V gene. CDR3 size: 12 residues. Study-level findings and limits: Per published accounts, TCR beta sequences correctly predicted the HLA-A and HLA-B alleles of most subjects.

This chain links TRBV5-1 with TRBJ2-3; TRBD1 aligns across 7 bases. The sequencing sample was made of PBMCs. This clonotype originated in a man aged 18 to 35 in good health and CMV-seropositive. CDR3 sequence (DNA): TGCGCCAGCAAACAGGGGACAGATACGCAGTATTTT. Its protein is CASKQGTDTQYF. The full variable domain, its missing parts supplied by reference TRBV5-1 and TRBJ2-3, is KAGVTQTPRYLIKTRGQQVTLSCSPISGHRSVSWYQQTPGQGLQFLFEYFSETQRNKGNFPGRFSGRQFSNSRSEMNVSTLELGDSALYLCASKQGTDTQYFGPGTRLTVL.